This T cell receptor beta chain stems from a study of blood T cells in healthy people across ages. The second PCR ran roughly 6 to 11 cycles with a sample-barcoded 5' primer and J-beta primers. TCRdb reanalysed the 5' RACE reads using MiXCR and keeps one entry per CDR3 protein. Of 800,000 to 950,000 distinct CDR3 sequences in the sample, under 40% are singletons; the top ten hold 10% to 15%. This clonotype was obtained from a man aged 18 to 30 in good health. The specimen was blood.

This CDR3 is CASSNPGRSGYEQYF. CDR3 sequence (DNA): TGTGCCAGCAGTAATCCGGGACGGTCCGGGTACGAGCAGTACTTC. The chain joins TRBV6-2 or TRBV6-3 to TRBJ2-7; perhaps D is TRBD1 or TRBD2 (5 bases each). Trimming took off 5 bases at V and 4 bases at J, with 18 bases between the two ends. This CDR3 contains 15 residues. Germline values: CDR1 MNHEY, CDR2 SVGEGT.